This T cell receptor beta chain was retrieved from a study of shared clonotypes between healthy human individuals. Study-wide findings and caveats: Naive CD4 clonotypes overlapped across a few donors at around 4.7%.

The deep-level immunoSEQ assay was used. Assay used: immunoSEQ multiplex PCR; TCRdb lists only in-frame clones, some missing. The sample shows 2 million to 2.5 million clones, almost 96% of them seen only once. Healthy HIV-negative adults without recent acute infections or vaccinations served as donors. Comment on this clone: Its antigen is not identified.

CDR3 length equals 16 residues. Germline assignment: CDR1 SGHRS and CDR2 YFSETQ. Trimming removed 7 bases from V and 1 base from J; junction bases left unmatched: 5. The V gene is TRBV5-1, the J gene TRBJ2-1, with 13 bases lining up with TRBD2. The receptor was derived from a man younger than 35 in good health. The source material was naive CD4+ T cells sorted from blood. This sample's subset: CD45RA+ positively selected. The chain's CDR3 is CASGTSGIESYNEQFF. Here the CDR3 DNA reads TGCGCCAGCGGGACTAGCGGGATTGAGTCCTACAATGAGCAGTTCTTC.